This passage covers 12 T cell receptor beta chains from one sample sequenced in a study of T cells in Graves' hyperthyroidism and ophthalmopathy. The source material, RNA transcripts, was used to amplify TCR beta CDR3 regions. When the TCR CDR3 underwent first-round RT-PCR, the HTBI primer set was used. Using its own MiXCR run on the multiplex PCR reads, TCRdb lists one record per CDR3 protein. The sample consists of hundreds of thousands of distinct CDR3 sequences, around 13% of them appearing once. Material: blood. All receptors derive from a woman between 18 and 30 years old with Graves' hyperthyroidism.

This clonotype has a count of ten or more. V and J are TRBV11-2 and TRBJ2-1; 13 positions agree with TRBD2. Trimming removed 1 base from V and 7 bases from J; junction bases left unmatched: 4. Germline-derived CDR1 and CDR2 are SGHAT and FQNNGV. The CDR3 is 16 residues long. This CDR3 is CASSLGTSGSVNEQFF. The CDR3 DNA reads TGTGCCAGCAGCTTAGGGACTAGCGGGAGTGTAAATGAGCAGTTCTTC.

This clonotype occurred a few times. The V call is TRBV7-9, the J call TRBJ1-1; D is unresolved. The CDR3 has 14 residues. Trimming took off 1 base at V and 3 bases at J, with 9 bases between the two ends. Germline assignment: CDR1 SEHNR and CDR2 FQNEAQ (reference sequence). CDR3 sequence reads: CASSLEIGYTEAFF. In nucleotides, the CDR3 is TGTGCCAGCAGCTTAGAGATAGGGTACACTGAAGCTTTCTTT. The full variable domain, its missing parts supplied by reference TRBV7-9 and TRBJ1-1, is DTGVSQNPRHKITKRGQNVTFRCDPISEHNRLYWYRQTLGQGPEFLTYFQNEAQLEKSRLLSDRFSAERPKGSFSTLEIQRTEQGDSAMYLCASSLEIGYTEAFFGQGTRLTVV.

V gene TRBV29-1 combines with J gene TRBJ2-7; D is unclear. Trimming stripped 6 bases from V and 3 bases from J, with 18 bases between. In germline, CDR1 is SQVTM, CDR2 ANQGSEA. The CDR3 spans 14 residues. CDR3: CSVSRNTRIYEQYF. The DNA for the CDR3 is TGCAGCGTCTCCAGGAACACCAGAATCTACGAGCAGTACTTC.

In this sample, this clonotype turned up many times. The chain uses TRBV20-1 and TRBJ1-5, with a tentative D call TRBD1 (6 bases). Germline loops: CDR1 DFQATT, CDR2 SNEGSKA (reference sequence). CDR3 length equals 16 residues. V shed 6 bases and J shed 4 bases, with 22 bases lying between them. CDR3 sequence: CSARERGGGPNQPQHF. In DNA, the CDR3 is TGCAGTGCGCGGGAGAGGGGTGGGGGGCCAAATCAGCCCCAGCATTTT.

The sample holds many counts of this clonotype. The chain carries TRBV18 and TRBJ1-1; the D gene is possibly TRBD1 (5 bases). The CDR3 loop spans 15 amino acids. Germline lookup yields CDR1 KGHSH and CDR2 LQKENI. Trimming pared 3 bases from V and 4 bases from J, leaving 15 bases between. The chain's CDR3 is CASSPGRAESTEAFF. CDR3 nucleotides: TGTGCCAGCTCACCGGGCAGGGCGGAGAGCACTGAAGCTTTCTTT.

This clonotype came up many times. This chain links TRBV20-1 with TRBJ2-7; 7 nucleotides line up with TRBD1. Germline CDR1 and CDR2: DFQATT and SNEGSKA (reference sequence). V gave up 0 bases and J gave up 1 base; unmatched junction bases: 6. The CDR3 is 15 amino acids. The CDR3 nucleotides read TGCAGTGCTAGAGATCACAGGGGAGCTTCCTACGAGCAGTACTTC. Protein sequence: CSARDHRGASYEQYF.

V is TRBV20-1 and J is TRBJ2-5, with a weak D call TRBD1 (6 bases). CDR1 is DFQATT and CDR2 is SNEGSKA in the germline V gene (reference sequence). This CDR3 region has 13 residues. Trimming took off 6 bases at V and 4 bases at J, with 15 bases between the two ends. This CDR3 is CSALTGLGETQYF. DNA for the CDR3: TGCAGTGCCCTAACAGGGCTGGGAGAGACCCAGTACTTC.

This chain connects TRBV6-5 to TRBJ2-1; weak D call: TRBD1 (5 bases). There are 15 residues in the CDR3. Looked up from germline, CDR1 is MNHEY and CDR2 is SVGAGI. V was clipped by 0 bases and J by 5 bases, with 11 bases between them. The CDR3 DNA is TGTGCCAGCAGTTACTCTTCCAGGGCCAACAATGAGCAGTTCTTC. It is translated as CASSYSSRANNEQFF.

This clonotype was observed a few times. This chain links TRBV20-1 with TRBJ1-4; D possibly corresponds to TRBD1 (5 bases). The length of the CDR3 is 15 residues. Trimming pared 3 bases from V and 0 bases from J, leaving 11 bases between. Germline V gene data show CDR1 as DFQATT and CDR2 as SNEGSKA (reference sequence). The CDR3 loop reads CSASSDSSTNEKLFF. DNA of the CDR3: TGCAGTGCTAGCTCCGACAGCTCAACTAATGAAAAACTGTTTTTT.

This chain's CDR3 is CASSEGTGFSNQPQHF. Here the CDR3 DNA reads TGTGCCAGCAGCGAAGGGACAGGTTTTAGCAATCAGCCCCAGCATTTT. V is TRBV28 and J is TRBJ1-5, with 8 nucleotides matching TRBD1. V lost 6 bases and J lost 0; bases outside the gene matches: 7. The CDR3 runs to 16 residues. Per the germline V gene, CDR1 is MDHEN and CDR2 is SYDVKM.

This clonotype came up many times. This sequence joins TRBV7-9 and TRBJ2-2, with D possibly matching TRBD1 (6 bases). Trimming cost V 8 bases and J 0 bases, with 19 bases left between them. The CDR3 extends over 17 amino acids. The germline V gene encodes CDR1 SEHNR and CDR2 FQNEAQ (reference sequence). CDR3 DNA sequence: TGTGCCAGCCCCCGGGACACCGATGTTCCGAACACCGGGGAGCTGTTTTTT. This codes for CASPRDTDVPNTGELFF.

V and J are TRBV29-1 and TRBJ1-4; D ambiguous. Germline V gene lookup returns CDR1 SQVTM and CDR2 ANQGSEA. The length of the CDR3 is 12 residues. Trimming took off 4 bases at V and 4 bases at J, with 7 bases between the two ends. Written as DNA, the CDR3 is TGCAGCGTTGGCATTGGTAATGAAAAACTGTTTTTT. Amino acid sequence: CSVGIGNEKLFF. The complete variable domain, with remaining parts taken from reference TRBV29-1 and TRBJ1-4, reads SAVISQKPSRDICQRGTSLTIQCQVDSQVTMMFWYRQQPGQSLTLIATANQGSEATYESGFVIDKFPISRPNLTFSTLTVSNMSPEDSSIYLCSVGIGNEKLFFGSGTQLSVL.